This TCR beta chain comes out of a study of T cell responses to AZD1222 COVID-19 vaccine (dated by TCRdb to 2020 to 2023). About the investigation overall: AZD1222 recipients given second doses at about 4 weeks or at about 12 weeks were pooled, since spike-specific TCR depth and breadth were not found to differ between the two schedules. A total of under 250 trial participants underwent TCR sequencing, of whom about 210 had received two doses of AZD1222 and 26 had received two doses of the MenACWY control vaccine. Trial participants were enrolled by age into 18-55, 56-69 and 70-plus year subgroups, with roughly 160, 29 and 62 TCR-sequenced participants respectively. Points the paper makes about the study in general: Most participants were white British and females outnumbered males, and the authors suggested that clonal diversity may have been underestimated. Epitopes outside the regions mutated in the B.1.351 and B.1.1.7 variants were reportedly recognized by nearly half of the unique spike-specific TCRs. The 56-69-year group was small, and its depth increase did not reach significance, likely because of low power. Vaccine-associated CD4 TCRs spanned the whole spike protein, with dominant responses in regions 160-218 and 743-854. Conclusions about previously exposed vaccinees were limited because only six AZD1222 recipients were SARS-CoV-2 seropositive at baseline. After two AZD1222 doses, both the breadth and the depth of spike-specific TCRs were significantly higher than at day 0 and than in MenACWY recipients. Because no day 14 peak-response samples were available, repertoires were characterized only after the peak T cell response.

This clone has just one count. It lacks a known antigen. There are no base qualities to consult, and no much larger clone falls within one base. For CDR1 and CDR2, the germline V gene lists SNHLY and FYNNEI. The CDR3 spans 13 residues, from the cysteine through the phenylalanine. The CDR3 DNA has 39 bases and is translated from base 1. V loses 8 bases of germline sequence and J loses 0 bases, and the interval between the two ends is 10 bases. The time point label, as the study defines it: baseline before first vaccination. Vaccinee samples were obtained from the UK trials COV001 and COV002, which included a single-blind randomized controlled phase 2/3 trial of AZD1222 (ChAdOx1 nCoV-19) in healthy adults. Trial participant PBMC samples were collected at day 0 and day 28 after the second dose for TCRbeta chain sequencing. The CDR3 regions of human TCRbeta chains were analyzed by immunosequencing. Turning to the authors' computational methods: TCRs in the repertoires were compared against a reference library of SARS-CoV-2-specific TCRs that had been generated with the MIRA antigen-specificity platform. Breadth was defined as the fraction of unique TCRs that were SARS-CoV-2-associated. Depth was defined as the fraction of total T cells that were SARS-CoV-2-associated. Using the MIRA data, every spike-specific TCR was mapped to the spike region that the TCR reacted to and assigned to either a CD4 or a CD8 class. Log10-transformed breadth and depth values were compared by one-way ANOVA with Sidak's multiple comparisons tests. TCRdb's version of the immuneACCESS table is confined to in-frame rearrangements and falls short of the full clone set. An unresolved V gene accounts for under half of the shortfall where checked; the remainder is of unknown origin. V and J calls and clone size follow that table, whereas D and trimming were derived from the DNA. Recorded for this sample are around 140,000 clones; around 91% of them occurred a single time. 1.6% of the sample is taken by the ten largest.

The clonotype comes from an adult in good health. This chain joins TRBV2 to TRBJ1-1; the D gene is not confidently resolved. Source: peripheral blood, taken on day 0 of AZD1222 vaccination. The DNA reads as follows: TGTGCCAGCGTGAGGAGCCTGAACACTGAAGCTTTCTTT. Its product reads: CASVRSLNTEAFF. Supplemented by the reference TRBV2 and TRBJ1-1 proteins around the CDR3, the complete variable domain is EPEVTQTPSHQVTQMGQEVILRCVPISNHLYFYWYRQILGQKVEFLVSFYNNEISEKSEIFDDQFSVERPDGSNFTLKIRSTKLEDSAMYFCASVRSLNTEAFFGQGTRLTVV.